This TCR beta chain was identified during a study of shared clonotypes between healthy human individuals. From germline, CDR1 is SGHTA and CDR2 FQGTGA. This CDR3 spans 15 amino acids. Trimming left V 0 bases short and J 8 bases short, with 16 bases between. Details on this clone: Its antigen is still unknown.

Profiled with immunoSEQ multiplex PCR; TCRdb holds only in-frame clones, not every one. This table holds under 2.5 million clones, just under 95% found once. Study outcomes and limitations: As a rule, naive subsets had a larger estimated richness than memory subsets.

Subsets obtained from CD4+ cells comprised CD45RA+ naive and CD45RA-negative memory cells. The V and J genes are TRBV7-3 and TRBJ1-2, with D uncertain. Sequenced input: naive CD4+ T cells from PBMCs. Subset here: CD45RA+ positively selected. This receptor was identified in a man younger than 30 in good health. Some clones in this sample may be carry-over from other donors' samples. CDR3: CASSLTAEGTLGYTF. CDR3 nucleotide sequence: TGTGCCAGCAGCTTAACGGCCGAAGGTACCCTGGGCTACACCTTC.